One sample yielded the 14 T cell receptor beta chains listed below, sequenced in a study of low-dose radiotherapy and immunotherapy resistance in tumors. Specified time point: before trial treatment. Amplification, which lasted about 20 PCR cycles, used a constant-region primer and V-primer adapter to amplify TCRs. TCRdb used MiXCR to reprocess the reads, holding one entry per CDR3 protein. The top ten hold about 6% of the sample, which has tens of thousands of distinct CDR3 sequences, about an eighth seen once. The material sequenced was PBMCs, taken before treatment. These receptor sequences come from a female donor with ovarian cancer.

This clonotype was seen ten or more times. The chain uses TRBV5-1 and TRBJ1-1; tentatively, D is TRBD1 (5 bases). Germline-derived CDR1 and CDR2 are SGHRS and YFSETQ. V dropped 5 bases and J dropped 0 bases, with 11 bases sitting between them. This CDR3 spans 14 amino acids. The CDR3 reads CASRADMMNTEAFF. In nucleotides, the CDR3 is TGCGCCAGCAGGGCGGACATGATGAACACTGAAGCTTTCTTT. Looking up the rest from reference TRBV5-1 and TRBJ1-1 gives the full variable domain: KAGVTQTPRYLIKTRGQQVTLSCSPISGHRSVSWYQQTPGQGLQFLFEYFSETQRNKGNFPGRFSGRQFSNSRSEMNVSTLELGDSALYLCASRADMMNTEAFFGQGTRLTVV.

This clonotype has ten or more counts. CDR3 region: CASSLRAGRAADTQYF. The DNA of the CDR3 is TGTGCCAGCAGTTTACGGGCCGGGAGGGCCGCAGATACGCAGTATTTT. This chain uses TRBV28 with TRBJ2-3, with TRBD2 matching over 8 bases. V lost 2 bases to trimming and J lost 4 bases; unmatched junction nucleotides: 8. CDR1 and CDR2 from the germline V gene are MDHEN and SYDVKM. The CDR3 is made up of 16 amino acids.

Of note for this clonotype: A far larger clone is one nucleotide away, so this likely arose from a read error. The chain couples TRBV2 to TRBJ2-7; TRBD2 might be the D (6 bases). Germline CDR1 SNHLY, CDR2 FYNNEI. This CDR3 contains 13 residues. The V and J ends lost 6 bases and 7 bases respectively, with 16 bases between them. The CDR3 region has the DNA TGTGCCAGCAGCCCGGACTACAACAATGAGCAGTACTTC. Protein product: CASSPDYNNEQYF.

This clonotype was seen many times. J is TRBJ2-7 and V is TRBV9; the D gene could be TRBD1 or TRBD2 (5 bases each). The germline V gene encodes CDR1 SGDLS and CDR2 YYNGEE. The V and J ends lost 2 bases and 6 bases respectively, with 12 bases between them. There are 13 residues in the CDR3. The CDR3 loop is CASSVGATREQYF. As DNA, the CDR3 is TGTGCCAGCAGCGTCGGGGCTACACGCGAGCAGTACTTC.

At least ten counts were recorded for this clonotype. This sequence joins TRBV7-9 and TRBJ2-4; TRBD1 matches 9 bases. Per germline, CDR1 SEHNR and CDR2 FQNEAQ (reference sequence). The CDR3 has 15 amino acids. V was pared by 5 bases and J by 6 bases, with 8 bases of the junction left unmatched. CDR3 nucleotides: TGTGCCAGCAGCCGAAGCGGACAGGGGTTAAACATTCAGTACTTC. Its translation is CASSRSGQGLNIQYF. Together with reference TRBV7-9 and TRBJ2-4, the CDR3 gives the full variable domain: DTGVSQNPRHKITKRGQNVTFRCDPISEHNRLYWYRQTLGQGPEFLTYFQNEAQLEKSRLLSDRFSAERPKGSFSTLEIQRTEQGDSAMYLCASSRSGQGLNIQYFGAGTRLSVL.

This clonotype has at least ten counts. The rearrangement links TRBV7-8 to TRBJ1-1; no reliable D call. The CDR3 extends over 13 amino acids. The V end was cut by 5 bases, the J end by 4 bases, with 11 bases between. Germline CDR1 reads SGHVS; CDR2 reads FQNEAQ. CDR3 loop: CASSPRIGTEAFF. CDR3 in DNA: TGTGCCAGCAGCCCCAGAATCGGCACTGAAGCTTTCTTT.

This clonotype qualifies as medium-sized. The V call is TRBV28, the J call TRBJ2-7; unclear D gene. The V gene's germline CDR1 is MDHEN and CDR2 SYDVKM. With 6 bases removed from V and 2 bases from J, the gap between germline ends came to 8 bases. The CDR3 has 12 amino acids. The CDR3 loop is CASSRAAYEQYF. The CDR3 DNA reads as TGTGCCAGCAGCCGGGCGGCCTACGAGCAGTACTTC. Filled out from reference TRBV28 and TRBJ2-7, the complete variable domain reads DVKVTQSSRYLVKRTGEKVFLECVQDMDHENMFWYRQDPGLGLRLIYFSYDVKMKEKGDIPEGYSVSREKKERFSLILESASTNQTSMYLCASSRAAYEQYFGPGTRLTVT.

This clonotype was picked up many times. J is TRBJ2-2 and V is TRBV5-1; D is uncertain. There are 14 residues in the CDR3. V lost 4 bases to trimming and J lost 0 bases, with 7 bases between them. Germline CDR1 and CDR2: SGHRS and YFSETQ. The CDR3 is CASSLPTNTGELFF. CDR3 nucleotide sequence: TGCGCCAGCAGCCTCCCAACGAACACCGGGGAGCTGTTTTTT.

This clonotype was recorded at least ten times. This chain joins TRBV12-3 or TRBV12-4 and TRBJ1-3, with a possible D match to TRBD1 (5 bases). The CDR3 consists of 15 residues. Trimming left V 6 bases short and J 0 bases short, with 12 bases between. CDR3 residues: CASSPPGASGNTIYF. CDR3 sequence (DNA): TGTGCCAGCAGCCCCCCCGGGGCCTCTGGAAACACCATATATTTT.

Ten or more counts support this clonotype. V gene TRBV7-2 combines with J gene TRBJ2-3; no clear D. The CDR3 is 16 amino acids. CDR1 is SGHTA and CDR2 is FQGNSA in the germline V gene. V was cut by 1 base and J by 5 bases, with 16 bases left in between. This CDR3 reads CASSLEVGRPGDTQYF. CDR3 DNA sequence: TGTGCCAGCAGCTTAGAAGTAGGTCGGCCGGGAGATACGCAGTATTTT.

This clonotype was recorded many times. The DNA of the CDR3 is TGTGCCAGCTCACCACTATCAACTTATCAGCCCCAGCATTTT. Encoded protein: CASSPLSTYQPQHF. The chain links TRBV18 to TRBJ1-5; D gene uncertain. Germline V gene data show CDR1 as KGHSH and CDR2 as LQKENI. There are 14 residues in the CDR3. Trimming cost V 1 base and J 5 bases, with 9 bases left between them.

The sample holds many counts of this clonotype. The J gene is TRBJ1-6, the V gene TRBV28, with D unclear. CDR1 and CDR2 (germline): MDHEN, SYDVKM. CDR3 size: 14 residues. Trimming shortened V by 3 bases and J by 5 bases, and 8 bases separated the two germline ends. DNA for the CDR3: TGTGCCAGCAGTTTCCGTAGGGATAATTCACCCCTCCACTTT. Its translation is CASSFRRDNSPLHF.

To note about this clonotype: A read error is the likely source, as a far larger clone sits one nucleotide away. The chain is built from TRBV20-1 and TRBJ2-1; unclear D gene. With 4 bases removed from V and 13 bases from J, the gap between germline ends came to 14 bases. The CDR3 extends over 11 amino acids. Germline values: CDR1 DFQATT, CDR2 SNEGSKA (reference sequence). The CDR3 DNA is TGCAGTGCTACCCACCAAGAGACCCAGTTCTTC. Translated, it gives CSATHQETQFF.

This clonotype was recorded many times. The rearrangement links TRBV5-1 to TRBJ1-6; D is unresolved. Germline loops: CDR1 SGHRS, CDR2 YFSETQ. CDR3 size: 13 residues. V was trimmed by 0 bases and J by 9 bases, leaving 7 bases between them. The CDR3 sequence is CASSLVGGSPLHF. CDR3 DNA: TGCGCCAGCAGCTTGGTGGGTGGTTCACCCCTCCACTTT. Full variable domain (missing parts from reference TRBV5-1 and TRBJ1-6): KAGVTQTPRYLIKTRGQQVTLSCSPISGHRSVSWYQQTPGQGLQFLFEYFSETQRNKGNFPGRFSGRQFSNSRSEMNVSTLELGDSALYLCASSLVGGSPLHFGNGTRLTVT.